These 6 T cell receptor beta chains were all obtained from the same sample, sequenced in a study of blood T cell repertoires in COVID-19. Profiling relied on immunoSEQ multiplex PCR, and the TCRdb table lists in-frame clones only, not all of them. The sample shows about 300,000 clones, around nine tenths of them seen only once. The sample taken for sequencing was PBMCs or T cells enriched from blood (not recorded which). These receptors originate from a woman in her forties or fifties who had been exposed to COVID-19.

V usage is TRBV28 and J usage is TRBJ2-1; 9 bases match TRBD2. Per the germline V gene, CDR1 is MDHEN and CDR2 is SYDVKM. J was trimmed by 3 bases and V by 3 bases; bases with no gene match: 3. The CDR3 is made up of 15 amino acids. CDR3 loop: CASSLSSGDYNEQFF. The DNA for the CDR3 is TGTGCCAGCAGTTTGTCTAGCGGGGACTACAATGAGCAGTTCTTC.

This clone was detected once. The chain employs TRBV2 and TRBJ1-2; 7 bases map to TRBD1. J gave up 3 bases and V 7 bases, and 8 bases lay outside the gene matches. The germline V gene has CDR1 SNHLY and CDR2 FYNNEI. CDR3 length: 14 amino acids. Written as DNA, the CDR3 is TGTGCCAGCACGTATGGACAGGACGACTATGGCTACACCTTC. It specifies CASTYGQDDYGYTF.

The rearrangement uses TRBV5-4 and TRBJ2-7, with 7 bases aligning to TRBD2. From germline, CDR1 is SGHNT and CDR2 YYREEE (reference sequence). J gave up 1 base and V 4 bases, and 14 bases lay outside the gene matches. The CDR3 runs 17 residues. CDR3 bases: TGTGCCAGCAGCCTCATAGACCTAAGCGGGGAGTCCTACGAGCAGTACTTC. It translates to CASSLIDLSGESYEQYF.

Only a few counts were recorded for this clone. The rearrangement joins TRBV30 to TRBJ1-5; D perhaps matches TRBD1 (5 bases). Trimming stripped 3 bases from V and 7 bases from J, with 13 bases between. Per germline, CDR1 GTSNPN and CDR2 SVGIG (reference sequence). The CDR3 extends over 13 amino acids. The CDR3 sequence: CAWRGGSGQPQHF. CDR3 nucleotides: TGTGCCTGGAGGGGGGGGTCGGGCCAGCCCCAGCATTTT.

This clone was counted once. V is TRBV9 and J is TRBJ2-2, with D possibly matching TRBD1 (5 bases). Trimming took off 0 bases at V and 1 base at J, with 7 bases between the two ends. This CDR3 has 15 amino acids. Germline lookup yields CDR1 SGDLS and CDR2 YYNGEE. The CDR3 here is CASSVGDRNTGELFF. The CDR3 coding sequence is TGTGCCAGCAGCGTAGGTGACAGGAACACCGGGGAGCTGTTTTTT.

This rearrangement joins TRBV5-5 to TRBJ1-6; 7 bases fit TRBD1. The CDR3 extends over 15 amino acids. Germline CDR1 SGHKS, CDR2 YYEKEE (reference sequence). The trim removed 6 bases at V and 7 bases at J, leaving 10 bases unmatched. In DNA, the CDR3 is TGTGCCAGCAAAGAGGAGACAGGGACGAATTCACCCCTCCACTTT. As protein: CASKEETGTNSPLHF.